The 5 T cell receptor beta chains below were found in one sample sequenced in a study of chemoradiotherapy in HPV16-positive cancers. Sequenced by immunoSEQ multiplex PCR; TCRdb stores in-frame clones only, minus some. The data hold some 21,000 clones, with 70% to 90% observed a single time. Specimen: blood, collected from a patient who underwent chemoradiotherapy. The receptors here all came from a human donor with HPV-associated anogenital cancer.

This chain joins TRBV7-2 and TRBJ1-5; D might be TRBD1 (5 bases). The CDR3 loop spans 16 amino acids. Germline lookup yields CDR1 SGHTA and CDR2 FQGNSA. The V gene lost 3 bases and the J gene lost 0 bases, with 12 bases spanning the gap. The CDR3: CASSFGSGRSNQPQHF. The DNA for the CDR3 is TGTGCCAGCAGCTTCGGATCAGGGCGTAGCAATCAGCCCCAGCATTTT.

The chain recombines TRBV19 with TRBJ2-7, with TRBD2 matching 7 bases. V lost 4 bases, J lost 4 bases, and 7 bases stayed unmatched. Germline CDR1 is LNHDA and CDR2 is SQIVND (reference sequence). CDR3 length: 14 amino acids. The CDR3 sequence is CASSKTSVGYEQYF. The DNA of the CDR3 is TGTGCCAGTAGTAAAACTAGCGTGGGATACGAGCAGTACTTC.

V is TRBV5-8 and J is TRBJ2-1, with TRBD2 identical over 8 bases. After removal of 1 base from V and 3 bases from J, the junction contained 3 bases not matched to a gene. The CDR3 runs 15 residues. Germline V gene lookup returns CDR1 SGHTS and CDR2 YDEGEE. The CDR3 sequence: CASSLSGSGYNEQFF. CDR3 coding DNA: TGTGCCAGCAGCTTGAGCGGGAGCGGCTACAATGAGCAGTTCTTC.

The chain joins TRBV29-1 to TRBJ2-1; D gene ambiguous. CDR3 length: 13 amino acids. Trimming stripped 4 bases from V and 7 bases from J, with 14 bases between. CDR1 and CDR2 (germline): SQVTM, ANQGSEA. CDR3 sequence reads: CSVVRGRFNEQFF. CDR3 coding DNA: TGCAGCGTTGTACGTGGCAGGTTTAATGAGCAGTTCTTC.

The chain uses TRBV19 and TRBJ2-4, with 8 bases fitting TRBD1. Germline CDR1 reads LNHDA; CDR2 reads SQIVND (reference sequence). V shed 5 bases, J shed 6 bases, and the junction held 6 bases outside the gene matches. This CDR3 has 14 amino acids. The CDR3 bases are TGTGCCAGTAGTTCCCGACAGGGGAGAAACATTCAGTACTTC. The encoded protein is CASSSRQGRNIQYF.